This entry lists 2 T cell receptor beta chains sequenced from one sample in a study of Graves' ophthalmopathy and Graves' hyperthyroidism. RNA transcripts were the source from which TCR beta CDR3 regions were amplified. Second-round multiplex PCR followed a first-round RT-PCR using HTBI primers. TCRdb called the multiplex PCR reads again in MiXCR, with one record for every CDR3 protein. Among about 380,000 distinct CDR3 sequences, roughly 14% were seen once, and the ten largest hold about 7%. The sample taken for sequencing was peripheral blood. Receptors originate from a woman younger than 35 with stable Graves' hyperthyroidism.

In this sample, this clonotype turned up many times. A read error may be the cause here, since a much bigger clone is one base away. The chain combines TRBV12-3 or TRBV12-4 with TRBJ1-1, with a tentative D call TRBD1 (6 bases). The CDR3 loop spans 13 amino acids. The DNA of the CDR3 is TGTGCCAGCAGTCGGACAGACTACACTGAAGCTTGCTTT. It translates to CASSRTDYTEACF.

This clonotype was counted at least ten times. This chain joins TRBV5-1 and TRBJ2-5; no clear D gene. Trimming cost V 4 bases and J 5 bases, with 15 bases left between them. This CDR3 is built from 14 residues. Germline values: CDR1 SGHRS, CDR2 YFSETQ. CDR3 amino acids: CASSPGRRSETQYF. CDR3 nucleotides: TGCGCCAGCAGCCCAGGCAGACGGTCGGAGACCCAGTACTTC.